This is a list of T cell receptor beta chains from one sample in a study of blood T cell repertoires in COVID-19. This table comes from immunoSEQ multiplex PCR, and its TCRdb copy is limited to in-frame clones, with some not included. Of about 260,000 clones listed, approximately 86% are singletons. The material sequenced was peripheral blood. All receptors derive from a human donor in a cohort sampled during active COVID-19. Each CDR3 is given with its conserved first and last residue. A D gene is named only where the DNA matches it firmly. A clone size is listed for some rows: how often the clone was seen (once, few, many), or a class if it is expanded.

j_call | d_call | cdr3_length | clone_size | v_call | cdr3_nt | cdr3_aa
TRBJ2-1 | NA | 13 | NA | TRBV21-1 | TGTGCCAGCAGCAATGTCGAGGACAATGAGCAGTTCTTC | CASSNVEDNEQFF
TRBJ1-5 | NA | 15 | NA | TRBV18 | TGTGCCAGCTCAGTTGGGCCAAATAGCAATCAGCCCCAGCATTTT | CASSVGPNSNQPQHF
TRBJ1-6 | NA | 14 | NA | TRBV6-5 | TGTGCCAGCAATCTGGGCAGTATTAATTCACCCCTCCACTTT | CASNLGSINSPLHF
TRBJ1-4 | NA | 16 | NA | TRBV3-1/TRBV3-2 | TGTGCCAGCAGCGAACAACTAACACGGAGAAACGGGGAACTGTTTTTT | CASSEQLTRRNGELFF
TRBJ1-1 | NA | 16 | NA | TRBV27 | TGTGCCAGCAGTTCGCTTGCACCCCGGACTACGGGTCTTCCTTTCTTT | CASSSLAPRTTGLPFF
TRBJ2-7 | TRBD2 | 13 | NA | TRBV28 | TGTGCCAGCAGTTTAGGCGGGAGTTACGAGCAGTACTTC | CASSLGGSYEQYF
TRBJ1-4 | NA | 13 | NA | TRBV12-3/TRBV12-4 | TGTGCCAGCATCTCCCGAGGGTTGGAAAAACTGTTTTTT | CASISRGLEKLFF
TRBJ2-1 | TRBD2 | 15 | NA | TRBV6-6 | TGTGCCAGCAGTCCCGGACTAGCGGGAGTCAATGAGCAGTTCTTC | CASSPGLAGVNEQFF
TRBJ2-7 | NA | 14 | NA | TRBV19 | TGTGCCAGCAAGTCACAGGTGGATGCTTACGAGCAGTACTTC | CASKSQVDAYEQYF
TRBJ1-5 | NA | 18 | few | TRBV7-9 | TGTGCCAGCAGCTTAGTCGCTTTCACTAGGGGGAGCAATCAGCCCCAGCATTTT | CASSLVAFTRGSNQPQHF
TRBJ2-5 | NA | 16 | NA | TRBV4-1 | TGCGCCAGCAGCCAAGGTGGGGCCAGCGGGTTGGGGTCCCAGTACTTC | CASSQGGASGLGSQYF
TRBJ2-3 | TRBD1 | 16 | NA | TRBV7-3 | TGTGCCAGCAGCCCAGGACAGGCGCCTAGCACAGATACGCAGTATTTT | CASSPGQAPSTDTQYF
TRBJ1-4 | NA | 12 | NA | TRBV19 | TGTGCCAGTTCCAGGGAACGAGAAAAACTGTTTTTT | CASSREREKLFF
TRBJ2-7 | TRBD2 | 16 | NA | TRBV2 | TGTGCCAGCATGACCCCTAGGAGCGGGGGCTCCTACGAGCAGTACTTC | CASMTPRSGGSYEQYF
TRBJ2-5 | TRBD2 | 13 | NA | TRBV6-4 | TGTGCCAGCAGCCTAGCGGAGGGGGAGACCCAGTACTTC | CASSLAEGETQYF
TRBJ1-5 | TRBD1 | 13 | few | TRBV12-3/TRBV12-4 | TGTGCCAGCAGCCGGGACAGGGGGCAGCCCCAGCATTTT | CASSRDRGQPQHF
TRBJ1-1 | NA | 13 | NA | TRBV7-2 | TGTGCCAGCAGCGACAGAATGAACACTGAAGCTTTCTTT | CASSDRMNTEAFF
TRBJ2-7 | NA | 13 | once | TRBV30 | TGTGCCTGGAGTGTTGGAGCTTCCTACGAGCAGTACTTC | CAWSVGASYEQYF
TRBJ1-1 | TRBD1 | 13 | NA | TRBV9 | TGTGCCAGCAGCGTAGGTGGGACAGGGGGGGCTTTCTTT | CASSVGGTGGAFF
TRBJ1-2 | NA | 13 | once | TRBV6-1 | TGTGCCAGCAGTGATTCCGACAGCTATGGCTACACCTTC | CASSDSDSYGYTF
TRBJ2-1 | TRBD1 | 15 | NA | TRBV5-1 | TGCGCCAGCAGCCCCCCGGGACAGGGGAACAATGAGCAGTTCTTC | CASSPPGQGNNEQFF
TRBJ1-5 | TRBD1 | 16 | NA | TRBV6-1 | TGTGCCAGCAGTGTACAGGGGGGCCTTAGCAATCAGCCCCAGCATTTT | CASSVQGGLSNQPQHF
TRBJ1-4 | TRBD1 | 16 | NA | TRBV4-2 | TGTGCCAGCAGCCGTGGACAGGGGCCAACTAATGAAAAACTGTTTTTT | CASSRGQGPTNEKLFF
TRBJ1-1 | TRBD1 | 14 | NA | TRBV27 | TGTGCCAGCATCATGATCAGGGGGTACACTGAAGCTTTCTTT | CASIMIRGYTEAFF
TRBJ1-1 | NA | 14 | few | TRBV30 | TGTGCCTGGAGTGTAGGCAGGGTGAACACTGAAGCTTTCTTT | CAWSVGRVNTEAFF
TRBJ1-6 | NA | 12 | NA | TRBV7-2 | TGTGCCAGCAGACAACAGGGTAGACCCCTCCACTTT | CASRQQGRPLHF
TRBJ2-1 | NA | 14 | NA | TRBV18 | TGTGCCAGCTCACCACGGCTAGCTTACGACGAGCAGTTCTTC | CASSPRLAYDEQFF
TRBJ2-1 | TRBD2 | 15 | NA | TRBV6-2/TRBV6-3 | TGTGCCAGCAGTTACAGGCGGGAGTGGCGCAATGAGCAGTTCTTC | CASSYRREWRNEQFF
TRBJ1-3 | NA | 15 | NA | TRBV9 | TGTGCCAGCAGCGTAGGAGGTGCCCTGGGAAACACCATATATTTT | CASSVGGALGNTIYF
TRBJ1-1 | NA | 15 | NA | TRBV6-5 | TGTGCCAGCAGTCAAAGGACAAACTTAAGGACTGAAGCTTTCTTT | CASSQRTNLRTEAFF
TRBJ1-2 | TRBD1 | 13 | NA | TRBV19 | TGTGCCAGTAGTGCGGGACAGGTCTATGGCTACACCTTC | CASSAGQVYGYTF
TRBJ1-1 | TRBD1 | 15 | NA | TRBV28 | TGTGCCAGCAGCCTAACAGGGGTTGGGAACACTGAAGCTTTCTTT | CASSLTGVGNTEAFF
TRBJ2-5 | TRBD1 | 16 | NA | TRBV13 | TGTGCCAGCAGCCCCCCGGGACAGGGGACGGGAGAGACCCAGTACTTC | CASSPPGQGTGETQYF
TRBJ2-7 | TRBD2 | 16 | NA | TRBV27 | TGTGCCAGCAGTTCTTCAATAGCGGGAGCTCGGTACGAGCAGTACTTC | CASSSSIAGARYEQYF
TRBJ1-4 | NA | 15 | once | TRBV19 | TGTGCCAGTAGTAGGTTGAGGACTGTGAGTGAAAAACTGTTTTTT | CASSRLRTVSEKLFF
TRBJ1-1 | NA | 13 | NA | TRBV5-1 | TGCGCCAGCAGCTTGGACCGCGGCGCTGAAGCTTTCTTT | CASSLDRGAEAFF
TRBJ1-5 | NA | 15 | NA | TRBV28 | TGTGCCAGCATAACCGGGTCTTATAGCAATCAGCCCCAGCATTTT | CASITGSYSNQPQHF
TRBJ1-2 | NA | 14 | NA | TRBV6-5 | TGTGCCAGCAGCTTTCGGGGGGGGAACCGTGGCTACACCTTC | CASSFRGGNRGYTF
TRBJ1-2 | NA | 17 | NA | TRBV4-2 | TGTGCCAGCAGCCAGGAGGGGGGGGCGCAGGCCCCTTATGGCTACACCTTC | CASSQEGGAQAPYGYTF
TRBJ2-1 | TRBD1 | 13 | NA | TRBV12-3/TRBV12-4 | TGTGCCAGCATCGGGACAGGGGGCAATGAGCAGTTCTTC | CASIGTGGNEQFF
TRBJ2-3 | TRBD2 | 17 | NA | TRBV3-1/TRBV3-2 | TGTGCCAGCAGCCGACTAGCGGGGGCTCTAAGCACAGATACGCAGTATTTT | CASSRLAGALSTDTQYF
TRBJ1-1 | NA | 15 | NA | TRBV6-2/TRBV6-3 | TGTGCCAGCAGTTATAGTGCAGGGGCGGACACTGAAGCTTTCTTT | CASSYSAGADTEAFF
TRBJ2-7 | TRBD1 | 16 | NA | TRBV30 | TGTGCCTGGAGTCGCCGAGAGACAGGGGGCTCCTACGAGCAGTACTTC | CAWSRRETGGSYEQYF
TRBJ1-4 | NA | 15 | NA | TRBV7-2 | TGTGCCAGCAGCCGCACGGGTCTACCGGGGGAAAAACTGTTTTTT | CASSRTGLPGEKLFF